The source of this T cell receptor beta chain is a study of shared clonotypes between healthy human individuals (dated by TCRdb to 2020 to 2022). Regarding the complete study: The cohort comprised a couple of women and a few men aged 18 to 49 years. Blood TCR repertoires of about 5 healthy adults were deeply sequenced to estimate repertoire size and the extent of clonotype sharing between individuals. For each donor, CD4 naive and CD4 memory were each run on three plates, CD8 naive on two plates, and CD8 memory on one plate. Different laboratories and diverse techniques were used to prepare libraries and sequence TCR repertoires, to increase sequencing depth and limit assay-specific biases. Between about 0.85 and 8.9 billion PBMCs per donor were obtained by leukapheresis. Study-wide conclusions, independent of this receptor: Compared with non-shared clonotypes, the clonotypes found in all four sorted-subset donors had higher generation probabilities. Based on pairwise subsampling, the degree of clonotype sharing among donors was expected to be affected by sequencing depth. Naive subsets generally had larger estimated clonotype richness than memory subsets did. Across a handful of donors, roughly 5.4% of naive CD4, 3% to 3.5% of naive CD8, about 2.3% of memory CD4, and about 0.4% of memory CD8 clonotypes were shared. Sampling was restricted to blood, and TCR repertoires in tissues likely differ from the TCR repertoires found in blood. Because the study included a small number of donors, the genetic and exposure-history diversity represented was limited. Even with the large sequencing depth, rarefaction of the sorted-subset datasets indicated that sequencing was incomplete.

As concerns this clone: Its binding antigen is unknown. No per-base quality is available; no much larger clone lies one base away.

Using the deep immunoSEQ assay, TCR CDR3 regions were amplified from genomic DNA by multiplex PCR. Genomic DNA extracted from each cell subset was distributed evenly over all wells of several immunoSEQ 96-well plates, and each plate served as one replicate. For sorted subsets, each replicate PCR was loaded with approximately 0.2 ug genomic DNA, equivalent to 32,000 or so T cell genomes. Purified libraries were measured with a Qubit 3.0 fluorometer, size-checked on a Bioanalyzer 2100, and measured again with the KAPA Library Quantification kit. Each immunoSEQ 96-well plate was sequenced on its own single-read 150-cycle Illumina NextSeq 550 flow cell. For the original study's pipeline: Because only junctional sequences without quality scores were contained in the immunoSEQ output, filtering matching that applied to full-length reads could not be performed. To assign V/J genes and CDR3, sequences were annotated against IMGT germline references using PyIR, a Python wrapper for IgBLAST v1.9. Reads were removed for weak V/J assignments (E-value above 1e-6), missing CDR3, stop codons, out-of-frame junctions, or ambiguous translated residues. V3J clonotypes were defined by identical inferred V gene, J gene, and CDR3 amino acid sequence. The percentage overlap between two repertoires was calculated by dividing the number of shared unique clonotypes by the size of the smaller repertoire. Repertoire richness was assessed with RTK rarefaction, the Chao1 estimator, and Recon v2.1 estimates of unobserved clonotypes. Generation probabilities for all TCRbeta clonotypes obtained by the gDNA method from several donors were computed using OLGA. TCRdb took this table from immuneACCESS and kept in-frame rearrangements with V and J called. Such tables lack part of the clones; where checked against another copy, unresolved V genes explain under half of the gap, and the rest is unexplained. D and trimming were read from the DNA, whereas the V and J calls and clone size are those reported in that table. The sample yields about 1 million clones; 60% to 80% were counted once. The ten largest clones capture over 1.3% of the sample.

The germline V gene provides CDR1 MNHNS and CDR2 SASEGT. Including the terminal cysteine and phenylalanine, the CDR3 comprises 12 residues. Only CDR3 DNA remains: 36 bases, in frame from the first base. V sheds 7 bases and J sheds 0 bases, leaving 4 bases between their ends. Healthy HIV-negative adults with no recently reported acute infections or vaccinations were included as donors. Only Caucasian adults living in Nashville, Tennessee, USA were represented among the donors. CD4+ T cells were enriched by magnetic negative selection, after which naive cells were positively selected on CD45RA and the negative fraction was taken as the memory subset. Blood was obtained by leukapheresis, after which PBMCs were separated by Ficoll-Histopaque density gradient centrifugation and cryopreserved in liquid nitrogen vapor phase. Analytical flow cytometry was used to check the purity and quantity of each magnetically sorted T cell population. Each sorted fraction had its genomic DNA isolated and then quantified by UV absorbance on a Nanodrop 2000c.

The sequencing sample was made of memory CD4+ T cells sorted from blood. The cell subset or site tag for this specimen amounts to: CD45RA-negative fraction. The V and J segments used are TRBV6-1 and TRBJ2-4, with no confident D gene call. The receptor was derived from a man between 18 and 35 years old in good health. Here is the DNA: TGTGCCAGCAAAAGAGCCAAAAACATTCAGTACTTC. It codes for CASKRAKNIQYF.